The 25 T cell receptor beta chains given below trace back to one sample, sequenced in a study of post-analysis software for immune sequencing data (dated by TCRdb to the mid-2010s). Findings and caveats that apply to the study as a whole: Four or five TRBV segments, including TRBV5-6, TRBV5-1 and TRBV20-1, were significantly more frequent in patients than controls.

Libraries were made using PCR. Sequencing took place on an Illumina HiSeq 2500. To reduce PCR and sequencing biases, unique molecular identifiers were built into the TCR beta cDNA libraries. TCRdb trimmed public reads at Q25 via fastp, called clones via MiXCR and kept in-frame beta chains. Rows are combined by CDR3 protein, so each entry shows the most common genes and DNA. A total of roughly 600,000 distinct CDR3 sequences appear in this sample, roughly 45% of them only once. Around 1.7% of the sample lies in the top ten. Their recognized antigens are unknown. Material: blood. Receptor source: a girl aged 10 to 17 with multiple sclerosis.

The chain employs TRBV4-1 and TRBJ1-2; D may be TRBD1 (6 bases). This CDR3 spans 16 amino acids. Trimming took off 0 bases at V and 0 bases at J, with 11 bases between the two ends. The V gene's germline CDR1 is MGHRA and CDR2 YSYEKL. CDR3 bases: TGCGCCAGCAGCCAAGACAGGGGTGGGCCTAACTATGGCTACACCTTC. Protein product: CASSQDRGGPNYGYTF.

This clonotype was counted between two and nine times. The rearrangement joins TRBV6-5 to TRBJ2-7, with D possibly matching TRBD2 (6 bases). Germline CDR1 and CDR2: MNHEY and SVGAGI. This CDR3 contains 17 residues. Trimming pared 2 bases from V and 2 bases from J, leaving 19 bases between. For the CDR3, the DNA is TGTGCCAGCAGTTACGATCTTTCTGGGGGGTCTCCCTACGAGCAGTACTTC. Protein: CASSYDLSGGSPYEQYF.

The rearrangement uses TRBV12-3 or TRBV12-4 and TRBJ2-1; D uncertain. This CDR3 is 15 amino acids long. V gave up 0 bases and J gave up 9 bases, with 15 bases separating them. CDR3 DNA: TGTGCCAGCAGTTTAGCCGCAAGGCCGAGAGGTGAGCAGTTCTTC. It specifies CASSLAARPRGEQFF.

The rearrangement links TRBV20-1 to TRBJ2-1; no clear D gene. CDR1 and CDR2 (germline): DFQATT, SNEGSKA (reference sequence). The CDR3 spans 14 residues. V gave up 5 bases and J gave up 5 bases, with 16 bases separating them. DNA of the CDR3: TGCAGTGCTGGTTCATGGACCCCTAACAATGAGCAGTTCTTC. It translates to CSAGSWTPNNEQFF.

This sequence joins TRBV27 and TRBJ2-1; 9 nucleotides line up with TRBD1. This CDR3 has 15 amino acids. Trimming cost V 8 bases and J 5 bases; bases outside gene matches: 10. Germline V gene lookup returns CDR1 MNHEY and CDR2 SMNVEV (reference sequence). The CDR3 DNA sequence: TGTGCCAGCCGATCCGGGACAGGGACCCACAATGAGCAGTTCTTC. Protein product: CASRSGTGTHNEQFF.

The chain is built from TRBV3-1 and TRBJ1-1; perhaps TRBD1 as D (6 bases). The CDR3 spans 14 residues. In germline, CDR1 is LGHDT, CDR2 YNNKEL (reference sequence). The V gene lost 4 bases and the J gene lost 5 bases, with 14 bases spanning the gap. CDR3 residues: CASSPGHWGTEAFF. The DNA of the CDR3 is TGTGCCAGCAGCCCGGGACATTGGGGGACTGAAGCTTTCTTT.

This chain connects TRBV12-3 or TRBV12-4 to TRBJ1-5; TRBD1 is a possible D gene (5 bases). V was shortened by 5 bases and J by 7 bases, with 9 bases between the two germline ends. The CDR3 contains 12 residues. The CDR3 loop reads CASSGHNQPQHF. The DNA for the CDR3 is TGTGCCAGCAGTGGACACAACCAGCCCCAGCATTTT.

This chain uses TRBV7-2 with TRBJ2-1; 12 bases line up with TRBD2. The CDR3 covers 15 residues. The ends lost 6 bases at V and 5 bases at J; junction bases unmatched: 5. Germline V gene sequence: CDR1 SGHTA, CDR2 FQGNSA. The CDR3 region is CASRLAGGPNNEQFF. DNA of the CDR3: TGTGCCAGCAGGCTAGCGGGGGGGCCAAACAATGAGCAGTTCTTC.

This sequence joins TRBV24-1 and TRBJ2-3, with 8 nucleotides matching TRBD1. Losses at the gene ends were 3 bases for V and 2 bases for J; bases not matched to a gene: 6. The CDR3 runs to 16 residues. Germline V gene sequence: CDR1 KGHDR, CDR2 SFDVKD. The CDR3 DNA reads TGTGCCACCAGTGATACCGGACAGGGCCCCACAGATACGCAGTATTTT. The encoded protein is CATSDTGQGPTDTQYF.

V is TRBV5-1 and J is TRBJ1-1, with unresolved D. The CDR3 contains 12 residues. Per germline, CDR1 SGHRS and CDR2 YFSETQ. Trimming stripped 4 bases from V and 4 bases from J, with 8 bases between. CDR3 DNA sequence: TGCGCCAGCAGCCCTTTGGGCACTGAAGCTTTCTTT. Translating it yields CASSPLGTEAFF.

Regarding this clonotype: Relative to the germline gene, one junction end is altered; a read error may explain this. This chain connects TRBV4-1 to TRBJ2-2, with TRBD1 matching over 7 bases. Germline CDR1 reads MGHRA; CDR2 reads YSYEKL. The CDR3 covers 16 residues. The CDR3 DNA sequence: TGCGCCAGCCGCCAAGAAGGGACAGCGAACACCGGGGAGCTGTTTTTT. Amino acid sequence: CASRQEGTANTGELFF.

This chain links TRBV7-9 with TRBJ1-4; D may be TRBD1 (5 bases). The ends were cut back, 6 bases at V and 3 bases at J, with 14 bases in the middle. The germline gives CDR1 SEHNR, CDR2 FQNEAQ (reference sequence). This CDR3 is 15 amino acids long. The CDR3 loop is CASRRRQRPNEKLFF. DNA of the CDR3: TGTGCCAGCAGACGACGACAGAGGCCTAATGAAAAACTGTTTTTT.

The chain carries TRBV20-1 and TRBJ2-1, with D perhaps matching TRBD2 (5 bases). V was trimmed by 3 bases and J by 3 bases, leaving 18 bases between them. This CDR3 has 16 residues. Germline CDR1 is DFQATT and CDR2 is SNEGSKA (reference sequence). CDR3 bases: TGCAGTGCTAGGGACCGGCGGAGACTAAACTACAATGAGCAGTTCTTC. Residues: CSARDRRRLNYNEQFF.

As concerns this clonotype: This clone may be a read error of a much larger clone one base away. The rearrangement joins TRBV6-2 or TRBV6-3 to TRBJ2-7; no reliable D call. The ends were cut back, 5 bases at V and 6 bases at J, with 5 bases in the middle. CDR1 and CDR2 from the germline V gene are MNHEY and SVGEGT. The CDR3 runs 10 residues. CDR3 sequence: CASSGSEQYF. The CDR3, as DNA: TGTGCCAGCAGTGGTAGCGAGCAGTACTTC.

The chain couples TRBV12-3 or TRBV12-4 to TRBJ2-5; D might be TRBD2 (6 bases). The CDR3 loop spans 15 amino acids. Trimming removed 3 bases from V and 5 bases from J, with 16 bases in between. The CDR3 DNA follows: TGTGCCAGCAGTTTCCGGTCCCCTGGGGGGGAGACCCAGTACTTC. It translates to CASSFRSPGGETQYF.

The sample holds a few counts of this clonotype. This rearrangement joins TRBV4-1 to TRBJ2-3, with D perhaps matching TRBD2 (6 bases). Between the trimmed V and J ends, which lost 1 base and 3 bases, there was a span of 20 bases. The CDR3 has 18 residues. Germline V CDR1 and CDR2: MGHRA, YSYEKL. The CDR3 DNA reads TGCGCCAGCAGCCAAGCTACATTAGTACTAGCCGAAACAGATACGCAGTATTTT. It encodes CASSQATLVLAETDTQYF.

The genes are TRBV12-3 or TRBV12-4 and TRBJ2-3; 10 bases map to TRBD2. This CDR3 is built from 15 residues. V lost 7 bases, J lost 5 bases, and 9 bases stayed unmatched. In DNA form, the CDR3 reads TGTGCCAGCATGATTCCGGGACTAGCGATAGATACGCAGTATTTT. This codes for CASMIPGLAIDTQYF.

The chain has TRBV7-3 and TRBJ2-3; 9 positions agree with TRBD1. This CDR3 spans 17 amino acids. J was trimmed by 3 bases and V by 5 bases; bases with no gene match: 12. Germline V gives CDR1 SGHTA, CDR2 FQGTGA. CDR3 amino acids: CASSLLGAGQGTDTQYF. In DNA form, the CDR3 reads TGTGCCAGCAGCCTCCTGGGGGCGGGACAGGGTACAGATACGCAGTATTTT.

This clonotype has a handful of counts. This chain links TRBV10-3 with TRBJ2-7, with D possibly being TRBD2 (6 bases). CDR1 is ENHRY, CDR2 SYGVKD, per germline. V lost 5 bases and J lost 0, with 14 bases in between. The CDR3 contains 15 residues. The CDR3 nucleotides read TGTGCCATCAGTTTATTGGGGGGATTCTCCTACGAGCAGTACTTC. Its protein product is CAISLLGGFSYEQYF.

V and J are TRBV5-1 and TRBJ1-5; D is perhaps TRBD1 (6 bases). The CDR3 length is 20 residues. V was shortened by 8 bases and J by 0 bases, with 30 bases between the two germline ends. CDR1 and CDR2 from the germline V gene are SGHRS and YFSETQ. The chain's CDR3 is CARELGPGTKFWASNQPQHF. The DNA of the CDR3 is TGCGCCAGAGAGTTGGGACCCGGGACAAAATTTTGGGCTAGCAATCAGCCCCAGCATTTT.

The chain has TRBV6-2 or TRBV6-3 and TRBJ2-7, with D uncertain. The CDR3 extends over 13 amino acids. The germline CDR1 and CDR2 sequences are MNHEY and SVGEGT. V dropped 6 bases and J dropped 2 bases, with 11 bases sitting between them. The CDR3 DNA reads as TGTGCCAGCAGCACCGGAGCTACCTACGAGCAGTACTTC. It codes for CASSTGATYEQYF.

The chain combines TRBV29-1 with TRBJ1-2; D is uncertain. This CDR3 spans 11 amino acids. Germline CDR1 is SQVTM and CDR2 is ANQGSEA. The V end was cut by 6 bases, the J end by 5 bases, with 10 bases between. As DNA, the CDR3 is TGCAGCGTGTTCCGGGATTATGGCTACACCTTC. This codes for CSVFRDYGYTF.

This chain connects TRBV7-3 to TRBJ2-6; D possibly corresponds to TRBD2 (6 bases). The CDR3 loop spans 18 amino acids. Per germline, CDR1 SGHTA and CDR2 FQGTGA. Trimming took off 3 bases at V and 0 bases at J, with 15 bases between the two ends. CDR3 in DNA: TGTGCCAGCAGCTTGCCGGGACCGCGGGGCTCTGGGGCCAACGTCCTGACTTTC. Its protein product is CASSLPGPRGSGANVLTF.

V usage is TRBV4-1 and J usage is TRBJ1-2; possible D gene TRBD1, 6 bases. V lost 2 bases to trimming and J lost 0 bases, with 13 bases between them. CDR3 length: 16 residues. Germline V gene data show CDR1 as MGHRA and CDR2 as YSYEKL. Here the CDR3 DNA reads TGCGCCAGCAGCCAATCCACCGGGACACCTAACTATGGCTACACCTTC. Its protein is CASSQSTGTPNYGYTF.

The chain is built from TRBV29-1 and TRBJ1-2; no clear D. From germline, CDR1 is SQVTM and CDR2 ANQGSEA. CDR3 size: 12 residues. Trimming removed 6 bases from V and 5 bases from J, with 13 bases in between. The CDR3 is CSVRTGQYGYTF. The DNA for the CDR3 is TGCAGCGTGCGGACCGGGCAGTATGGCTACACCTTC.